These T cell receptor beta chains were read from a single sample in a study of molecular identifiers for immune sequencing clone quantification. TCRdb re-called the PCR reads through MiXCR, storing one row per CDR3 protein. Seen here are about 640,000 distinct CDR3 sequences, about 20% observed once, and the top ten hold 0.85%. Source material: naive CD8+ T cells from blood, with Jurkat cell RNA spiked in. These receptors were obtained from a human donor in good health. Some libraries in this study had Jurkat cell RNA spiked in. Both conserved end residues are part of each CDR3. D genes are given only for firm matches. Size values are once, few and many counts, or a class for expanded clones, and some rows have none.

TRBV9	many	-	TRBJ2-7	TGTGCCAGCAGCCCCCCCAGAGACTCCTACGAGCAGTACTTC	CASSPPRDSYEQYF
TRBV28	many	-	TRBJ2-3	TGTGCCAGCAGTACCGGGATTTCAGGCACAGATACGCAGTATTTT	CASSTGISGTDTQYF
TRBV6-2/TRBV6-3	once	-	TRBJ2-7	TGTGCCGGCAGTTACTCAAGTACGGGACTTGACAACTACGAGCAGTACTTC	CAGSYSSTGLDNYEQYF
TRBV30	many	-	TRBJ2-1	TGTGCCCGATCGGTCCTCTCTAAGGGGAATGAGCAGTTCTTC	CARSVLSKGNEQFF
TRBV4-1	many	-	TRBJ1-5	TGCGCCAGCAGCCAAGAGACGGCCAGGTCCTTCTCTAAGCCCCAGCATTTT	CASSQETARSFSKPQHF
TRBV24-1	many	TRBD2	TRBJ2-3	TGTGCCACCAGTGAGACCAGGACTAGCTTCACAGGCGGGCCAGATACGCAGTATTTT	CATSETRTSFTGGPDTQYF
TRBV29-1	many	TRBD2	TRBJ2-1	TGCAGCGTTGTGTTGGTGGTAGCGGGGGGTGATGAGCAGTTCTTC	CSVVLVVAGGDEQFF
TRBV20-1	many	TRBD2	TRBJ2-7	TGCAGTGCTAGACCGCGGGAGGCGGAGTACGAGCAGTACTTC	CSARPREAEYEQYF
TRBV27	many	TRBD1	TRBJ2-7	TGTGCCAGCAGTTACCGGGACAGGACCTCCGAGCAGTACTTC	CASSYRDRTSEQYF
TRBV19	many	-	TRBJ1-5	TGTGCCAGTAGGGAGGGGTGGAGTCAGCCCCAGCATTTT	CASREGWSQPQHF
TRBV27	many	-	TRBJ2-3	TGTGCCAGCAGGGCTGAGAGATTAGGAACAGATACGCAGTATTTT	CASRAERLGTDTQYF
TRBV4-3	many	-	TRBJ2-1	TGCGCCAGCAGCCAAGATACGGGAGTCGGCAATGAGCAGTTCTTC	CASSQDTGVGNEQFF
TRBV27	many	TRBD2	TRBJ2-5	TGTGCCAGCAGTTCCGGGACTAGCGGATACGGGGAGACCCAGTACTTC	CASSSGTSGYGETQYF
TRBV2	-	TRBD2	TRBJ2-3	TGTGCCAGCAGGGGGACTAGCACAGATACGCAGTGTTTT	CASRGTSTDTQCF
TRBV6-2/TRBV6-3	-	-	TRBJ1-2	TGTGCCAGCAGTCCCCGTCAAGGGACCATTCCCCCCTATGGCTACACCTTC	CASSPRQGTIPPYGYTF
TRBV7-9	many	-	TRBJ1-1	TGTGCCAGCAGCCCTAATATGAACACTGAAGCTTTCTTT	CASSPNMNTEAFF